There are a few counts of the clone carrying this T cell receptor (beta chain). Its antigen is unknown. The source of the sample is a study of blood T cells in healthy people across ages. Notes on the study in general: Considered underestimates were the diversity estimates obtained from one million T cells.

Next came a second PCR, run for about 7 to 12 cycles, which used a sample-barcoded 5' primer along with a J-beta primer mix. Via MiXCR, TCRdb re-called the 5' RACE reads, giving one row per CDR3 protein. The table includes hundreds of thousands of distinct CDR3 sequences, approximately 40% detected once. V was shortened by 1 base and J by 7 bases, with 16 bases between the two germline ends. The CDR3 loop spans 15 amino acids. Germline lookup yields CDR1 SGHVS and CDR2 FQNEAQ. The V and J genes are TRBV7-8 and TRBJ2-5; weak D call: TRBD2 (5 bases). The sequence derives from a man aged 80 or over in good health. Sequenced: blood. The CDR3 spells CASSLVYDYLWTQYF. In nucleotides, the CDR3 is TGTGCCAGCAGCTTAGTGTATGACTATTTGTGGACCCAGTACTTC.